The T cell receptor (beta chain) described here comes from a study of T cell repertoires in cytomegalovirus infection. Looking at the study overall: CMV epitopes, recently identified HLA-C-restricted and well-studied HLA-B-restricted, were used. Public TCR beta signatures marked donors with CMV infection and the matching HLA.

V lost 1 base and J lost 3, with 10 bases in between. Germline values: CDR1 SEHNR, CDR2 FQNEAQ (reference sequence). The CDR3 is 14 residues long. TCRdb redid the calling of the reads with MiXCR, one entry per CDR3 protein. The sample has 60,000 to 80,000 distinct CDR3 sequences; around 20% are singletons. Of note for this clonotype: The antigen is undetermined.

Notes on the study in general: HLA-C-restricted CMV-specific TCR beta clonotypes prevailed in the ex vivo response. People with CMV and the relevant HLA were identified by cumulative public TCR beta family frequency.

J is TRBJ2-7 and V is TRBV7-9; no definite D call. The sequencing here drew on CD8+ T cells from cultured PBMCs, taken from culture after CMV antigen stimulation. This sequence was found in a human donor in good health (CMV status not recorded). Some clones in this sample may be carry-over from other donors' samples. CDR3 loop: CASSLEYGRYEQYF. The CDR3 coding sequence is TGTGCCAGCAGCTTAGAATACGGTCGCTACGAGCAGTACTTC.